This TCR beta chain came from a study of PD-1 blockade in classical Hodgkin lymphoma. As concerns this clone: Its target is unknown.

CDR3 length equals 16 residues. Germline CDR1 and CDR2: MDHEN and SYDVKM. The ends were cut back, 1 base at V and 4 bases at J, with 17 bases in the middle. Each patient's relapse followed autologous stem cell transplantation, and brentuximab vedotin exposure varied. Patients showed best responses of complete response, partial response or progressive disease. Generated by immunoSEQ multiplex PCR, the TCRdb table keeps only in-frame clones and is missing some. The profile shows 38,000 or so clones, 87% of them singletons. Study-wide findings and caveats: Whoever responded completely had baseline diversity much like that seen in newly diagnosed patients. A reduction in baseline TCR diversity was reportedly seen in newly diagnosed patients relative to healthy donors. Significant TCR diversity gains by C4D1 occurred in CD4+ but not CD8+ cells.

V is TRBV28 and J is TRBJ2-7; D not certain. The sequencing here drew on peripheral blood mononuclear cells (PBMCs), taken at baseline. This clonotype was sampled from a human donor with classical Hodgkin lymphoma. CDR3: CASSLSWQDLGYEQYF. The DNA of the CDR3 is TGTGCCAGCAGTTTATCTTGGCAGGACCTGGGGTACGAGCAGTACTTC.